This T cell receptor (beta chain) was sequenced for a study (dated by TCRdb to 2016 to 2017). Libraries were prepared through RT-PCR. Sequencing was performed on an Illumina MiSeq. Clones were called with MiXCR by TCRdb after fastp trimmed the public reads at Q25, and only in-frame beta chains were retained. Entries that share a CDR3 protein sequence are merged under the most common genes and DNA. Present in this sample are about 680,000 distinct CDR3 sequences, over 12% of which were seen just once. About 3.9% of the sample lies in the top ten. In regard to this clonotype: The antigen it recognizes is unknown. Per-base quality was not reported, and no clone a single base away is much larger than it.

The specimen sequenced was memory CD4+ T cells from blood. This TCR came from a female donor in good health, serving as a healthy control.

The DNA sequence is as follows: TGTGCCAGCAGCGACGGGGGGGGGGACACAGATACGCAGTATTTT. Its translation reads: CASSDGGGDTDTQYF. Recombination connected TRBV7-2 to TRBJ2-3, and 8 junction bases match TRBD2. V has 5 bases trimmed and J has 2 bases trimmed; junction bases matching no gene number 6. CDR1 and CDR2 were assigned from the germline V gene as SGHTA and FQGNSA. From its cysteine to its phenylalanine, the CDR3 spans 15 amino acids. The sequence is cut down to CDR3 DNA, 45 bases in frame from base 1.